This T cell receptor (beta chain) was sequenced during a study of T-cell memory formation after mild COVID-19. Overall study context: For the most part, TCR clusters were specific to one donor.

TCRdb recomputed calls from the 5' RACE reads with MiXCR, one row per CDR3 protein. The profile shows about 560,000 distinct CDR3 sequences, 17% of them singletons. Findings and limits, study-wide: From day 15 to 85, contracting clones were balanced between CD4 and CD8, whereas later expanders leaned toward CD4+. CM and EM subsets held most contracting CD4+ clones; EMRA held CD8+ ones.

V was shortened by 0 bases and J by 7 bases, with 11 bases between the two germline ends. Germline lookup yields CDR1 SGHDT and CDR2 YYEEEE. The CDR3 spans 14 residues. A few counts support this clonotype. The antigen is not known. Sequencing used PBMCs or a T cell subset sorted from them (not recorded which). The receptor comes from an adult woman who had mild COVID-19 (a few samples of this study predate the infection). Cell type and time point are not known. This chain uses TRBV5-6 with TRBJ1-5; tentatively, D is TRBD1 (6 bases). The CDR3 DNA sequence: TGTGCCAGCAGCTTGGGGACAGCCTGGCAGCCCCAGCATTTT. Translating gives CASSLGTAWQPQHF. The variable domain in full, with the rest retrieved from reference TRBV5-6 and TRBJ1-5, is DAGVTQSPTHLIKTRGQQVTLRCSPKSGHDTVSWYQQALGQGPQFIFQYYEEEERQRGNFPDRFSGHQFPNYSSELNVNALLLGDSALYLCASSLGTAWQPQHFGDGTRLSIL.